This record looks at one TCR beta chain sequence and its context. The junction does not match germline at one end; this may be a read error. Other DNA sequences in the sample encode the same CDR3. This sample is drawn from a study of T cells in tuberculosis. In the study overall: T cells were selected with CD1B tetramers loaded with glucose monomycolate.

This CDR3 region has 15 residues. Germline V gene lookup returns CDR1 MDHEN and CDR2 SYDVKM. Cells were sorted from thawed PBMC rested overnight and stained with GMM-loaded CD1B tetramer, viability dye and anti-CD3. CD1B tetramers were loaded with Rhodococcus equi-derived C32 glucose monomycolate. Some clones are missing from TCRdb's copy, which holds only in-frame ones; the method was immunoSEQ multiplex PCR. Altogether 80,000 to 100,000 clones are present, roughly 91% being singletons, with the ten largest covering 1.9%. This clonotype was obtained from an adult woman with latent tuberculosis. The rearrangement links TRBV28 to TRBJ1-6, with D maybe TRBD1 (6 bases). Sequencing used CD1b-GMM tetramer-negative cells sorted from PBMCs. The CDR3 DNA follows: TGTGCCAGCAGTTTGAAGTACAGGGTTCATTCCCCCCTCCACTTT. Translating it yields CASSLKYRVHSPLHF.